This passage covers 3 T cell receptor beta chains from one sample sequenced in a study of blood T cell repertoires in COVID-19. This table comes from immunoSEQ multiplex PCR, and its TCRdb copy is limited to in-frame clones, with some not included. This table holds some 45,000 clones, roughly 88% found once. Sequenced material: peripheral blood. Source of these receptors: a woman older than 75 with acute or convalescent COVID-19.

The chain uses TRBV3-1 (or the pseudogene TRBV3-2) and TRBJ2-7; 7 bases are shared with TRBD2. The junction had 8 bases not matched to a gene; V was cut back by 8 bases and J by 4 bases. The germline V gene encodes CDR1 LGHDT and CDR2 YNNKEL (reference sequence). The CDR3 consists of 13 residues. CDR3 residues: CASGLAGVYEQYF. The CDR3 bases are TGTGCCAGCGGTCTGGCGGGAGTGTACGAGCAGTACTTC.

For this clone: Sequence at one end of the junction differs from germline and may be a read error. The J gene is TRBJ1-6, the V gene TRBV6-9, with D tentatively TRBD1 (5 bases). Per the germline V gene, CDR1 is MNHGY and CDR2 is SVAAGI. CDR3 size: 15 residues. The CDR3 protein is CASSYWRGRGSPLHF. CDR3 DNA: TGTGCCAGCAGCTATTGGAGGGGTCGAGGATCACCCCTCCACTTT.

This chain connects TRBV10-3 to TRBJ1-1; TRBD1 agrees at 7 bases. V was pared by 3 bases and J by 11 bases, with 6 bases of the junction left unmatched. The CDR3 covers 12 residues. Germline V gene data show CDR1 as ENHRY and CDR2 as SYGVKD. In DNA form, the CDR3 reads TGTGCCATCAGTGAATCGACAGGGAGGGCTTTCTTT. This codes for CAISESTGRAFF.